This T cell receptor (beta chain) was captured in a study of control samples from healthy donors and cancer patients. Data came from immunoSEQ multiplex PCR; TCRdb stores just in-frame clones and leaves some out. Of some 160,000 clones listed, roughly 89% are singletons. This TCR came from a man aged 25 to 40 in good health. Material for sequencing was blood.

CDR3 in DNA: TGTGCCAGCAGATTGAACTTTGGGACCGGGGAGCTGTTTTTT. Protein product: CASRLNFGTGELFF. V gene TRBV6-6 combines with J gene TRBJ2-2; D is unresolved. V lost 6 bases and J 5 bases, leaving 13 bases between the germline ends. Germline V lookup: CDR1 MNHNY, CDR2 SVGAGI (reference sequence). The CDR3 length is 14 residues.